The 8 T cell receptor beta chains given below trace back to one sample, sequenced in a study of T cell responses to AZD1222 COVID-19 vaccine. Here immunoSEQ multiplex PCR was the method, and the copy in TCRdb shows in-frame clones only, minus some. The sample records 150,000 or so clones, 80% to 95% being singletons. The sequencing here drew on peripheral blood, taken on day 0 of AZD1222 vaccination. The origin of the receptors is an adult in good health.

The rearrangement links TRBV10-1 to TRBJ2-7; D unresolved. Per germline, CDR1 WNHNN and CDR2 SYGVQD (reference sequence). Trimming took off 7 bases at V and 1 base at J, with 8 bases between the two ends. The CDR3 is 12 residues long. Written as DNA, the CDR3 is TGCGCCAGCACATGGTTTTCCTACGAGCAGTACTTC. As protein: CASTWFSYEQYF.

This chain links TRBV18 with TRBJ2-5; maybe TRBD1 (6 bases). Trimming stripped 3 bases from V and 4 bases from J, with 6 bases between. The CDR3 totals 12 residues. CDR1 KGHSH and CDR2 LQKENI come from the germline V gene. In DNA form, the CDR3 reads TGTGCCAGCTCACCGGACAGAGAGACCCAGTACTTC. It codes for CASSPDRETQYF.

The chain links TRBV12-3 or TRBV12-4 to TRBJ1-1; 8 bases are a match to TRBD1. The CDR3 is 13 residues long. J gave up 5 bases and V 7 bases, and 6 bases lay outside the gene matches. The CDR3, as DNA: TGTGCCAGCATTACAGGGGGTAGGACTGAAGCTTTCTTT. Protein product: CASITGGRTEAFF.

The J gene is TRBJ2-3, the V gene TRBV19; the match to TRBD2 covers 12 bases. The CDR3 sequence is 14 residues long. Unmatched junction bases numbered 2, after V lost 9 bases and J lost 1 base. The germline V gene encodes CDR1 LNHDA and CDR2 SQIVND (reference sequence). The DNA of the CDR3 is TGTGCCAGCCGACTAGCGGGGGGCACAGATACGCAGTATTTT. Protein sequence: CASRLAGGTDTQYF.

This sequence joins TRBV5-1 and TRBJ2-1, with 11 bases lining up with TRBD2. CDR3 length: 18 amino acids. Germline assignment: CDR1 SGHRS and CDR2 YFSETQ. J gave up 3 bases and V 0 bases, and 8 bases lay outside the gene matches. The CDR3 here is CASSLAQTSGNVYNEQFF. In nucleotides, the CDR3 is TGCGCCAGCAGCTTGGCCCAGACTAGCGGGAACGTCTACAATGAGCAGTTCTTC.

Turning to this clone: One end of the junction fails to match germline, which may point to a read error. This chain's CDR3 is CASSSSSGGAGETQYF. In DNA, the CDR3 is TGTGCTAGCAGCTCTTCAAGCGGGGGGGCTGGCGAGACCCAGTACTTC. This rearrangement joins TRBV7-7 to TRBJ2-5; 10 bases are a match to TRBD2. The V gene's germline CDR1 is SSHAT and CDR2 FNYEAQ (reference sequence). This CDR3 has 16 amino acids.

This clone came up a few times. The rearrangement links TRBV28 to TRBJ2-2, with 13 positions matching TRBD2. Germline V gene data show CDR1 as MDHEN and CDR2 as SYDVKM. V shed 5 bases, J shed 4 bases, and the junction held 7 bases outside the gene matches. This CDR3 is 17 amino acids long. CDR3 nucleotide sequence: TGTGCCAGCAGTCCACGGACTAGCGGGAGTTCCACCGGGGAGCTGTTTTTT. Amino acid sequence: CASSPRTSGSSTGELFF.

This CDR3 reads CASSPATGTAGELFF. CDR3 bases: TGTGCCAGCTCACCAGCTACCGGGACCGCCGGGGAGCTGTTTTTT. J is TRBJ2-2 and V is TRBV18; possibly TRBD1 or TRBD2 for D (5 bases each). The V gene's germline CDR1 is KGHSH and CDR2 LQKENI. V lost 2 bases to trimming and J lost 6 bases, with 13 bases between them. The CDR3 is 15 residues long.